This TCR beta chain originates from a study of siplizumab effects on memory and regulatory T cells. The assay looked at 95,000 to 100,000 TCR templates in each sample. Clones were read by immunoSEQ multiplex PCR, and TCRdb kept only the in-frame ones, dropping some. In the table there are approximately 120,000 clones, under 95% of which are singletons. Germline-derived CDR1 and CDR2 are MNHNS and SASEGT. The V gene end was trimmed by 5 bases and the J gene end by 2 bases; junction bases not matched to a gene: 4. There are 15 residues in the CDR3. The sequenced material came from Tregs sorted from blood. The chain carries TRBV6-1 and TRBJ2-7; 12 bases match TRBD2. The TCR comes from a human donor in good health. The CDR3 DNA sequence: TGTGCCAGCAGTAAAGGACTAGCGGGAACCTACGAGCAGTACTTC. It encodes CASSKGLAGTYEQYF.